This TCR beta chain was sequenced in a study of cytomegalovirus exposure and HLA in healthy donors. Whole-study context: The same platform was used for the 100 to 150 validation repertoires and the approximately 700 first-cohort repertoires, a later analysis reported. Regarding the study as a whole: Cytomegalovirus-associated TCR beta chains were listed, numbering around 150.

Profiling relied on immunoSEQ multiplex PCR, and the TCRdb table lists in-frame clones only, not all of them. The profile shows 60,000 or so clones, about 91% of them singletons. The germline V gene has CDR1 MDHEN and CDR2 SYDVKM. The length of the CDR3 is 14 residues. Trimming at V came to 7 bases and at J to 6 bases, leaving 9 bases not matched to a gene. Remarks on this clone: Its specificity is not known.

The chain joins TRBV28 to TRBJ2-7, with TRBD2 matching 10 bases. This clonotype was obtained from a woman aged 25 to 39 in good health and CMV-seronegative. The sequencing sample was made of PBMCs. CDR3 sequence (DNA): TGTGCCAGCACCCAACTAGCGGGAAGTTCCGAGCAGTACTTC. Its translation is CASTQLAGSSEQYF.